This TCR beta chain was captured by sequencing in a study of blood T cell repertoires in COVID-19. Across the study: Both acute and convalescent COVID-19 samples were obtained from the United States, Italy and Spain. PBMCs, B-cell-depleted T cells, or T cells were the source of the cDNA or gDNA that made up the material.

Under the authors' procedure: Amplification from reference gene primers served as the basis for estimated nucleated cell counts. Produced via immunoSEQ multiplex PCR; TCRdb's table is partial and in-frame only. V, J and clone size reflect that table, while D and trimming were determined from the DNA. The sample shows 70,000 or so clones, approximately 90% of them seen only once. This clone was counted only a few times. Germline assignment: CDR1 MDHEN and CDR2 SYDVKM. The CDR3 is 11 amino acids. V lost 8 bases and J 7 bases, leaving 9 bases between the germline ends. This rearrangement joins TRBV28 to TRBJ1-3, with D unresolved. The origin of this receptor is a woman older than 75 with active COVID-19. The material sequenced was peripheral blood. The CDR3 DNA reads as TGTGCCAGCGAGAGGAGGAACACCATATATTTT. Translated, it gives CASERRNTIYF.